One sample yielded the 15 T cell receptor beta chains listed below, sequenced in a study of T-cell memory formation after mild COVID-19. TCRdb called the 5' RACE reads again in MiXCR, with one record for every CDR3 protein. The sample has around 160,000 distinct CDR3 sequences; around 10% are singletons. The sequencing input was PBMCs or a T cell subset sorted from them (not recorded which). The receptors stem from a young man who had mild COVID-19 (a few samples of this study predate the infection). Cell type and time point are not known.

The chain is built from TRBV11-2 and TRBJ2-2; a possible D gene is TRBD1 (6 bases). Trimming cost V 6 bases and J 1 base, with 12 bases left between them. The CDR3 length is 15 residues. CDR1 and CDR2 from the germline V gene are SGHAT and FQNNGV. The DNA for the CDR3 is TGTGCCAGCAGACCCTTCAGGGGGAACACCGGGGAGCTGTTTTTT. Amino acid sequence: CASRPFRGNTGELFF.

This chain joins TRBV18 and TRBJ1-3; 7 positions agree with TRBD1. V shed 3 bases and J 2 bases; nucleotides not matched to a gene: 4. The CDR3 is 15 residues long. Germline lookup yields CDR1 KGHSH and CDR2 LQKENI. CDR3 loop: CASSPLGTAGNTIYF. The CDR3 DNA reads as TGTGCCAGCTCACCCCTCGGGACAGCTGGAAACACCATATATTTT.

The rearrangement links TRBV20-1 to TRBJ2-7; D not certain. Germline CDR1 and CDR2: DFQATT and SNEGSKA (reference sequence). The CDR3 sequence is 13 residues long. CDR3 protein: CSLIDGRNYEQYF. The DNA of the CDR3 is TGCAGCCTTATTGACGGACGCAATTACGAGCAGTACTTC.

In its sample, this clonotype was seen many times. The CDR3 coding sequence is TGTGCCAGCAGCTACCCCCTACTAGCGGGGGGGCCCCCCGAGCAGTTCTTC. It is translated as CASSYPLLAGGPPEQFF. V is TRBV11-2 and J is TRBJ2-1, with TRBD2 identical over 13 bases. Germline V gives CDR1 SGHAT, CDR2 FQNNGV. The junction had 13 bases not matched to a gene; V was cut back by 4 bases and J by 10 bases. The CDR3 sequence is 17 residues long.

This clonotype came up many times. The V gene is TRBV7-9, the J gene TRBJ2-1, with a possible D match to TRBD1 (6 bases). This CDR3 is 12 amino acids long. Per germline, CDR1 SEHNR and CDR2 FQNEAQ (reference sequence). V was cut by 5 bases and J by 7 bases, with 9 bases left in between. CDR3 protein: CASSPTGNEQFF. DNA for the CDR3: TGTGCCAGCAGCCCCACAGGGAATGAGCAGTTCTTC.

This clonotype has a handful of counts. The V call is TRBV7-2, the J call TRBJ1-6, with D perhaps matching TRBD1 (5 bases). The germline CDR1 and CDR2 sequences are SGHTA and FQGNSA. The germline V and J ends were trimmed by 3 bases and 4 bases, with 19 bases remaining between them. CDR3 size: 18 residues. Here the CDR3 reads CASSFVRAGDLYNSPLHF. The CDR3 nucleotides read TGTGCCAGCAGCTTCGTAAGGGCGGGGGATTTATATAATTCACCCCTCCACTTT.

This clonotype has only a few counts. The chain carries TRBV7-2 and TRBJ2-7; possible D gene TRBD2, 6 bases. V lost 11 bases and J 5 bases, leaving 13 bases between the germline ends. The length of the CDR3 is 11 residues. Germline CDR1 and CDR2: SGHTA and FQGNSA. In DNA form, the CDR3 reads TGTGCCTCCGGGAGTTTCAACGAGCAGTACTTC. It yields the protein CASGSFNEQYF.

This chain connects TRBV7-8 to TRBJ1-5, with 8 nucleotides matching TRBD1. CDR1 is SGHVS, CDR2 FQNEAQ, per germline. This CDR3 is 15 amino acids long. Trimming took 4 bases from V and 3 from J; bases not matched to a gene: 5. CDR3 in amino acids: CASSSDRVFNQPQHF. DNA for the CDR3: TGTGCCAGCAGCTCGGACAGGGTGTTCAATCAGCCCCAGCATTTT.

This chain links TRBV27 with TRBJ2-1; tentative D call: TRBD1 (5 bases). Per the germline V gene, CDR1 is MNHEY and CDR2 is SMNVEV (reference sequence). The CDR3 is 17 residues long. The V gene lost 2 bases and the J gene lost 1 base, with 15 bases spanning the gap. Here the CDR3 reads CASSLGQGYDSYNEQFF. CDR3 DNA sequence: TGTGCCAGCAGTTTAGGGCAGGGCTACGATTCCTACAATGAGCAGTTCTTC.

V usage is TRBV18 and J usage is TRBJ2-3; TRBD1 matches 8 bases. Germline V gives CDR1 KGHSH, CDR2 LQKENI. The CDR3 is 16 residues long. Trimming removed 4 bases from V and 5 bases from J; junction bases left unmatched: 11. CDR3 amino acids: CASSLGRQGFGDTQYF. CDR3 sequence (DNA): TGTGCCAGCTCACTCGGGAGACAGGGGTTTGGAGATACGCAGTATTTT.

The chain couples TRBV4-3 to TRBJ2-5; no clear D. CDR1 LGHNA and CDR2 YSLEER come from the germline V gene. The CDR3 is 15 residues long. V was pared by 0 bases and J by 5 bases, with 13 bases between. This chain's CDR3 is CASSQDRFAGETQYF. The DNA of the CDR3 is TGCGCCAGCAGCCAAGATCGGTTTGCTGGGGAGACCCAGTACTTC.

Written as DNA, the CDR3 is TGCGCCAGCAGCCAATCCGCATACAACAGGGGGGCTGAAGCTTTCTTT. Translating it yields CASSQSAYNRGAEAFF. J is TRBJ1-1 and V is TRBV4-3; TRBD1 matches at 8 bases. This CDR3 contains 16 residues. CDR1 and CDR2 (germline): LGHNA, YSLEER. The J segment lost 6 bases and the V segment lost 2 bases, leaving 11 bases of the junction unmatched.

V usage is TRBV7-2 and J usage is TRBJ2-5; 7 bases are shared with TRBD2. J lost 9 bases, V lost 5 bases, and 9 bases had no gene match. The CDR3 length is 13 residues. Germline CDR1 is SGHTA and CDR2 is FQGNSA. CDR3 bases: TGTGCCAGCAGCAACCGAGGGAGGGTGGCCCAGTACTTC. Encoded protein: CASSNRGRVAQYF.

The chain recombines TRBV2 with TRBJ2-7, with 9 bases matching TRBD2. The CDR3 spans 13 residues. The V and J ends lost 5 bases and 6 bases, in that order; junction bases with no gene match: 5. In germline, CDR1 is SNHLY, CDR2 FYNNEI. CDR3 region: CASSSGLAREQYF. Here the CDR3 DNA reads TGTGCCAGCAGTTCGGGACTAGCCCGCGAGCAGTACTTC.

This clonotype was counted a few times. This sequence joins TRBV5-6 and TRBJ2-7, with a possible D match to TRBD2 (6 bases). The CDR3 extends over 14 amino acids. CDR1 is SGHDT and CDR2 is YYEEEE in the germline V gene. Trimming removed 4 bases at V and 2 bases at J, with 13 bases between. This CDR3 is CASSPQGLPYEQYF. In DNA form, the CDR3 reads TGTGCCAGCAGCCCCCAGGGACTTCCCTACGAGCAGTACTTC. The full variable domain, completed using reference TRBV5-6 and TRBJ2-7, is DAGVTQSPTHLIKTRGQQVTLRCSPKSGHDTVSWYQQALGQGPQFIFQYYEEEERQRGNFPDRFSGHQFPNYSSELNVNALLLGDSALYLCASSPQGLPYEQYFGPGTRLTVT.